This TCR beta chain came from a study of T cell repertoires in cytomegalovirus infection. Study-wide background: Both CMV infection and a matching HLA type were indicated by public TCR beta signatures. The study's findings and limits: Across the ex vivo response, the dominant clonotypes were HLA-C-restricted CMV-specific TCR beta clonotypes. Summed frequency of shared TCR beta families picked out CMV carriers who also had the relevant HLA.

The germline V gene encodes CDR1 SGHAT and CDR2 FQDESV (reference sequence). This CDR3 comprises 15 residues. V lost 0 bases to trimming and J lost 0 bases, with 9 bases between them. TCRdb passed the reads through MiXCR, listing each CDR3 protein once. The sample has about 440,000 distinct CDR3 sequences; approximately 30% are singletons. Turning to this clonotype: Antigen: not known.

The clonotype originates from a human donor in good health (CMV status not recorded). Some clones in this sample may be carry-over from other donors' samples. The chain is built from TRBV11-1 and TRBJ2-7; D is undetermined. The sample was PBMCs. CDR3 loop: CASSLAAASSYEQYF. The DNA of the CDR3 is TGTGCCAGCAGCTTAGCGGCGGCGAGCTCCTACGAGCAGTACTTC. Together with reference TRBV11-1 and TRBJ2-7, the CDR3 gives the full variable domain: EAEVAQSPRYKITEKSQAVAFWCDPISGHATLYWYRQILGQGPELLVQFQDESVVDDSQLPKDRFSAERLKGVDSTLKIQPAELGDSAMYLCASSLAAASSYEQYFGPGTRLTVT.